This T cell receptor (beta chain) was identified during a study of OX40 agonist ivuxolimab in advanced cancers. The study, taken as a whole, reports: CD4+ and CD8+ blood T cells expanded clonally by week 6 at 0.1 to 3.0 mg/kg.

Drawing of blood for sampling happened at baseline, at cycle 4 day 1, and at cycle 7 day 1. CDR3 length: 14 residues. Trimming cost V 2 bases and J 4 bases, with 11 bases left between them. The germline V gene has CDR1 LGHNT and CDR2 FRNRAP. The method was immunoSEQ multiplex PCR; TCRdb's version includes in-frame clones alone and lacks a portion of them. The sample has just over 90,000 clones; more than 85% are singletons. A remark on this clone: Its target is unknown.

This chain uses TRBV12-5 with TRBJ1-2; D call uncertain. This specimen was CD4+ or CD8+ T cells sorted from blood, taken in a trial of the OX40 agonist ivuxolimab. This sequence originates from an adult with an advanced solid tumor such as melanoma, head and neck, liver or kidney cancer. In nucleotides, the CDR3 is TGTGCTAGTGGTTTGCCACGGTCCTCCTATGGCTACACCTTC. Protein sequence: CASGLPRSSYGYTF.